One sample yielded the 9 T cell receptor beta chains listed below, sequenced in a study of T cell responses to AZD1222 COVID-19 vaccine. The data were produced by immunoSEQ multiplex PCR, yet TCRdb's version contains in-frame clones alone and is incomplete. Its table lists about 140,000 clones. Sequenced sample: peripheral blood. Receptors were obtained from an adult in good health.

CDR3 loop: CASSQDWASGRGTQYF. The CDR3 DNA follows: TGCGCCAGCAGCCAAGATTGGGCTAGCGGGAGGGGGACCCAGTACTTC. V gene TRBV4-3 combines with J gene TRBJ2-5, with TRBD2 matching 12 bases. The trim removed 0 bases at V and 7 bases at J, leaving 6 bases unmatched. The CDR3 runs 16 residues. CDR1 and CDR2 (germline): LGHNA, YSLEER.

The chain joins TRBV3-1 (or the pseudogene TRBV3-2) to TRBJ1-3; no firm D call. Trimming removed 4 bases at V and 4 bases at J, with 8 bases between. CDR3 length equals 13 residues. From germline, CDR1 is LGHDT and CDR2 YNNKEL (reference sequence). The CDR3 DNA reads TGTGCCAGCAGCCCGAATACCGGAAACACCATATATTTT. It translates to CASSPNTGNTIYF.

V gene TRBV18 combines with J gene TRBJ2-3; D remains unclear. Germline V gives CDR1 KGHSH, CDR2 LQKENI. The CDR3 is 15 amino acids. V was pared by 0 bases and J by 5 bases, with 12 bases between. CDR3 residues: CASSPPSPSLDTQYF. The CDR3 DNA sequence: TGTGCCAGCTCACCACCATCCCCCTCACTAGATACGCAGTATTTT.

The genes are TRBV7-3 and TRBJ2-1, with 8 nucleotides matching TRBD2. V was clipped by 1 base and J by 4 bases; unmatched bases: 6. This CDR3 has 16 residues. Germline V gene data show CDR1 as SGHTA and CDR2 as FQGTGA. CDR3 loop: CASSLNPGGRYNEQFF. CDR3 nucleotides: TGTGCCAGCAGCTTAAACCCGGGGGGGAGATACAATGAGCAGTTCTTC.

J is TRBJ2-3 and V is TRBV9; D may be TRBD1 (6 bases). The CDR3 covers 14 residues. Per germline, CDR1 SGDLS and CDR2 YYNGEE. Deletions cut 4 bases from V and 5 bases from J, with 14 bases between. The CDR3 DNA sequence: TGTGCCAGCAGCTACCGACAGGTAGAAGATACGCAGTATTTT. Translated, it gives CASSYRQVEDTQYF.

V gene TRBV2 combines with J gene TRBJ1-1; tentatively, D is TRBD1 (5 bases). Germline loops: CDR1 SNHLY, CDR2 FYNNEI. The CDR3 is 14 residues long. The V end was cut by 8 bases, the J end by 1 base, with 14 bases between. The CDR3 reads CASGQTVPNTEAFF. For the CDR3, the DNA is TGTGCCAGCGGTCAGACAGTCCCGAACACTGAAGCTTTCTTT.

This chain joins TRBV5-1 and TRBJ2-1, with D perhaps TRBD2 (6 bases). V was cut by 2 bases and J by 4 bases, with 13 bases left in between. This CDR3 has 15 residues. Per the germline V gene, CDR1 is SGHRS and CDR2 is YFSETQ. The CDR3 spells CASSFGGVGYNEQFF. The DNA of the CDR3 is TGCGCCAGCAGCTTTGGCGGGGTGGGTTACAATGAGCAGTTCTTC.

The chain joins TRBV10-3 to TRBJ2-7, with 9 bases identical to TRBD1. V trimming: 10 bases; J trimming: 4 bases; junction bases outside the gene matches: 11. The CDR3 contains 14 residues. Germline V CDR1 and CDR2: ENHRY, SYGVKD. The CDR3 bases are TGTGCCACCGAAAGGACAGGGGTCGAATACGAGCAGTACTTC. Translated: CATERTGVEYEQYF.

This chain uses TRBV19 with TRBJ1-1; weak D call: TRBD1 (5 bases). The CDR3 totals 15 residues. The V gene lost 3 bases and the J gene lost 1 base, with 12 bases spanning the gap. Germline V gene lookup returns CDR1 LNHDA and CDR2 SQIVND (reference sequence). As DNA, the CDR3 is TGTGCCAGTAGTATTAGGGCAGGGACGAACACTGAAGCTTTCTTT. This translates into CASSIRAGTNTEAFF.